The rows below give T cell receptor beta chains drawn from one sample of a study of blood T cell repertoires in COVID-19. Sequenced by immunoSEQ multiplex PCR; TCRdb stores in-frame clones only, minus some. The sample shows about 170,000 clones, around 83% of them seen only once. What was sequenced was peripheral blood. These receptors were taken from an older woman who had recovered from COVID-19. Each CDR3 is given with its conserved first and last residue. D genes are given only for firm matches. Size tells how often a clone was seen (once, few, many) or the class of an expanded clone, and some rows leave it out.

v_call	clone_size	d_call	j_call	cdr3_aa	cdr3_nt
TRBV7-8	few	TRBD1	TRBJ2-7	CASNPGGRDRGEQYF	TGTGCCAGCAATCCCGGCGGCAGGGACAGAGGTGAGCAGTACTTC
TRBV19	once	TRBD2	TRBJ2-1	CATDRSSGANEQFF	TGTGCCACCGATCGGTCTAGCGGGGCAAATGAGCAGTTCTTC
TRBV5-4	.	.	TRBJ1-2	CASSPGVGYGYTF	TGTGCCAGCAGCCCCGGGGTAGGCTATGGCTACACCTTC
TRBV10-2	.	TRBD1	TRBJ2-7	CASSEQGAYEQYF	TGCGCCAGCAGTGAACAGGGGGCCTACGAGCAGTACTTC
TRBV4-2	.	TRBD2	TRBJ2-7	CASSQDRPSGLGEQYF	TGTGCCAGCAGCCAAGATAGGCCTAGCGGTCTGGGGGAGCAGTACTTC
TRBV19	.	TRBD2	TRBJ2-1	CASSPQTSGYEQFF	TGTGCCAGTAGTCCTCAGACTAGCGGCTATGAGCAGTTCTTC
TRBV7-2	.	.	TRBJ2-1	CASSLALAGLEQFF	TGTGCCAGCAGCTTAGCCCTAGCTGGGTTGGAGCAGTTCTTC
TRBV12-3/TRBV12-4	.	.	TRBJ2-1	CASSPPEDNEQFF	TGTGCCAGCAGTCCGCCTGAGGACAATGAGCAGTTCTTC
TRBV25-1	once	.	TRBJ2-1	CATKEPGVDEQFF	TGTGCCACCAAGGAGCCGGGTGTGGATGAGCAGTTCTTC
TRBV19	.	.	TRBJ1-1	CASTDLRQGNTEAFF	TGTGCCAGTACCGATCTTAGGCAGGGGAACACTGAAGCTTTCTTT
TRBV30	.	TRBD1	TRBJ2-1	CAWSGQGWNEQFF	TGTGCCTGGAGTGGACAGGGATGGAATGAGCAGTTCTTC
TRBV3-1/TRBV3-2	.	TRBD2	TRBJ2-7	CASGGTSYEQYF	TGTGCCAGCGGAGGGACTAGTTACGAGCAGTACTTC
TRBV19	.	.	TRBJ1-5	CASQDGGAGNQPQHF	TGTGCCAGTCAGGACGGGGGGGCAGGCAATCAGCCCCAGCATTTT
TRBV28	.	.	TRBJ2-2	CASIQNRVSGELFF	TGTGCCAGCATCCAGAACAGGGTCTCCGGGGAGCTGTTTTTT
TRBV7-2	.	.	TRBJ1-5	CASSPRVQLPQHF	TGTGCCAGCAGCCCGCGGGTCCAACTGCCCCAGCATTTT
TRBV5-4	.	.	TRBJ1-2	CASSLRTGSYGYTF	TGTGCCAGCAGCTTGCGTACAGGGAGCTATGGCTACACCTTC
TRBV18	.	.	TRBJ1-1	CASSPPAVKNTEAFF	TGTGCCAGCTCACCACCGGCGGTGAAGAACACTGAAGCTTTCTTT
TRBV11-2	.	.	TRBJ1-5	CASSPFGGDQPQHF	TGTGCCAGCAGCCCGTTCGGCGGGGATCAGCCCCAGCATTTT
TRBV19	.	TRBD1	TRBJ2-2	CASSRGQGAGTGELFF	TGTGCCAGTAGTAGAGGACAGGGGGCAGGGACCGGGGAGCTGTTTTTT
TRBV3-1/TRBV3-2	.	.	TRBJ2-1	CASSQEWGGDEQFF	TGTGCCAGCAGCCAAGAGTGGGGGGGCGATGAGCAGTTCTTC
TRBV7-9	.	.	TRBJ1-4	CASSSSLGTNEKLFF	TGTGCCAGCAGCTCCTCTCTAGGGACAAATGAAAAACTGTTTTTT
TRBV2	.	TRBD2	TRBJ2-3	CASSPPSGRGDTQYF	TGTGCCAGCAGCCCACCCTCGGGGCGGGGGGATACGCAGTATTTT
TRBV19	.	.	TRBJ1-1	CASSPQRWTAMNTEAFF	TGTGCCAGTAGTCCCCAGCGCTGGACAGCCATGAACACTGAAGCTTTCTTT
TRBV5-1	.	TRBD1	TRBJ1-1	CASSWGDSRTEAFF	TGCGCCAGCAGCTGGGGGGACAGTAGGACTGAAGCTTTCTTT
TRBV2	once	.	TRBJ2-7	CASSEGQAAYEQYF	TGTGCCAGCAGTGAGGGGCAGGCGGCCTACGAGCAGTACTTC
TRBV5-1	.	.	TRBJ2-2	CASSLDPASGELFF	TGCGCCAGCAGCTTGGACCCAGCGAGCGGGGAGCTGTTTTTT
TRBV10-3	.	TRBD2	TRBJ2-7	CATTKLAADYEQYF	TGTGCCACCACAAAGCTAGCGGCCGACTACGAGCAGTACTTC
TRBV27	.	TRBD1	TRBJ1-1	CASSLKGRSGTGVNTEAFF	TGTGCCAGCAGTTTAAAGGGGAGGAGTGGGACAGGGGTGAACACTGAAGCTTTCTTT
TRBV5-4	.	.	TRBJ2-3	CASSVVQGSDTQYF	TGTGCCAGCAGCGTCGTACAGGGTTCAGATACGCAGTATTTT
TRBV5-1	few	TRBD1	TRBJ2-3	CASSVDRGADTQYF	TGCGCCAGCAGCGTTGACAGGGGGGCAGATACGCAGTATTTT
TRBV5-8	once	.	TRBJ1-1	CASSIRSGRTEAFF	TGTGCCAGCAGCATCCGGTCTGGGAGGACTGAAGCTTTCTTT
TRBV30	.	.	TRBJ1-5	CAWSPSGNQPQHF	TGTGCCTGGAGTCCCTCGGGCAATCAGCCCCAGCATTTT
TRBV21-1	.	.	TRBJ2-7	CASSNPGLAGPTYEQYF	TGTGCCAGCAGCAACCCCGGACTAGCGGGACCTACCTACGAGCAGTACTTC
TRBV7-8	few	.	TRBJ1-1	CASSPNRVMGTEAFF	TGTGCCAGCAGCCCTAACAGGGTCATGGGCACTGAAGCTTTCTTT
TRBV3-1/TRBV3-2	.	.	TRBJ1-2	CASNQGSRRVFGYTF	TGTGCCAGCAACCAAGGGTCGCGCAGGGTCTTTGGCTACACCTTC
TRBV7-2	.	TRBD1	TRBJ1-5	CASSLTGGGHNQPQHF	TGTGCCAGCAGCCTGACAGGGGGGGGTCACAATCAGCCCCAGCATTTT